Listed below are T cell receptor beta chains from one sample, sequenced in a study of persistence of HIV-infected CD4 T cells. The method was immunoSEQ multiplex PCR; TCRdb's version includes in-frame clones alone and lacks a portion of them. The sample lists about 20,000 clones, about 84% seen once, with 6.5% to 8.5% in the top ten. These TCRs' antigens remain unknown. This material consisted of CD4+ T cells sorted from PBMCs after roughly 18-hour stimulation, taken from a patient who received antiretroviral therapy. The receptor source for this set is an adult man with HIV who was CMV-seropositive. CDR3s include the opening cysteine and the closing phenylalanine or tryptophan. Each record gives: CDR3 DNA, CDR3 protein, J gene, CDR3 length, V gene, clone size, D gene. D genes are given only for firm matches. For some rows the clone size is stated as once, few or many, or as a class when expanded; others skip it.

DNA: TGCGCCAGCAGCTTGGACGGACAGGGGAATACTGAAGCTTTCTTT; CDR3: CASSLDGQGNTEAFF; J: TRBJ1-1; length: 15; V: TRBV5-1; size: NA; D: TRBD1
DNA: TGTGCCAGCTCACCTCTGAACAGGCCTAATGAAAAACTGTTTTTT; CDR3: CASSPLNRPNEKLFF; J: TRBJ1-4; length: 15; V: TRBV18; size: NA; D: NA
DNA: TGTGCCAGCAGCCAATCACTACGCGGAAATGAGCAGTTCTTC; CDR3: CASSQSLRGNEQFF; J: TRBJ2-1; length: 14; V: TRBV3-1/TRBV3-2; size: NA; D: NA
DNA: TGTGCCATCCGCCAGGACAGTAGTAACACCGGGGAGCTGTTTTTT; CDR3: CAIRQDSSNTGELFF; J: TRBJ2-2; length: 15; V: TRBV10-3; size: NA; D: NA
DNA: TGTGCCAGCTCACCATCGGCAGACTCTGGAAACACCATATATTTT; CDR3: CASSPSADSGNTIYF; J: TRBJ1-3; length: 15; V: TRBV18; size: NA; D: NA
DNA: TGCGCCAGCAGCCAAGAAGCGGGGGGCTACACCTTC; CDR3: CASSQEAGGYTF; J: TRBJ1-2; length: 12; V: TRBV4-1; size: NA; D: NA
DNA: TGTGCCAGCCTCGGGACAGCCACCGGGGAGCTGTTTTTT; CDR3: CASLGTATGELFF; J: TRBJ2-2; length: 13; V: TRBV18; size: NA; D: TRBD1
DNA: TGTGCCACCGTGCCTTTTTATGAGCAGTTCTTC; CDR3: CATVPFYEQFF; J: TRBJ2-1; length: 11; V: TRBV24-1; size: NA; D: NA
DNA: TGTGCCAGTAGTTTACCGGGACTAGCAAGGGCTGAGCAGTTCTTC; CDR3: CASSLPGLARAEQFF; J: TRBJ2-1; length: 15; V: TRBV19; size: NA; D: TRBD2
DNA: TGTGCCAGCAGGGGGACAGTTGCTAGCAATCAGCCCCAGCATTTT; CDR3: CASRGTVASNQPQHF; J: TRBJ1-5; length: 15; V: TRBV2; size: few; D: TRBD1
DNA: TGTGCCAGTAGTGCACAGGGTTCGCAGCCCCAGCATTTT; CDR3: CASSAQGSQPQHF; J: TRBJ1-5; length: 13; V: TRBV19; size: NA; D: NA
DNA: TGTGCTAGTGGTTTGGGATTTTCACCCCTCCACTTT; CDR3: CASGLGFSPLHF; J: TRBJ1-6; length: 12; V: TRBV12-5; size: few; D: NA
DNA: TGTGCCAGCAGCGTAGCTACTTTAGGCTACGTCACGACAGGCGCGAACACCGGGGAGCTGTTTTTT; CDR3: CASSVATLGYVTTGANTGELFF; J: TRBJ2-2; length: 22; V: TRBV9; size: NA; D: NA
DNA: TGTGCCAGCAGCTCCCTGGACAGGAGCAATCAGCCCCAGCATTTT; CDR3: CASSSLDRSNQPQHF; J: TRBJ1-5; length: 15; V: TRBV5-6; size: NA; D: TRBD1
DNA: TGTGCCAGTAGTCAGGGACTAGCGGATACGCAGTATTTT; CDR3: CASSQGLADTQYF; J: TRBJ2-3; length: 13; V: TRBV19; size: NA; D: TRBD2
DNA: TGTGCCAGCAGCTTAGGAGGCGGGTCGAGCTCCTACAATGAGCAGTTCTTC; CDR3: CASSLGGGSSSYNEQFF; J: TRBJ2-1; length: 17; V: TRBV7-9; size: NA; D: NA
DNA: TGCGCCAGCAGCCAGGAAACTAATGAAAAACTGTTTTTT; CDR3: CASSQETNEKLFF; J: TRBJ1-4; length: 13; V: TRBV5-1; size: NA; D: NA